This record covers a single T cell receptor (beta chain). The CDR3 loop spans 17 amino acids. Germline V lookup: CDR1 MDHEN, CDR2 SYDVKM. The V gene lost 2 bases and the J gene lost 3 bases, with 19 bases spanning the gap. This specimen belongs to a study of control samples from healthy donors and cancer patients. Profiled with immunoSEQ multiplex PCR; TCRdb holds only in-frame clones, not every one. The table shows about 110,000 clones, with around 82% occurring only once. The sequence was obtained from a woman aged 50 to 60 in good health. Sequences were obtained from blood. The chain recombines TRBV28 with TRBJ1-2; possibly TRBD1 for D (6 bases). The chain's CDR3 is CASSLPHLLGAHYGYTF. The DNA for the CDR3 is TGTGCCAGCAGTTTACCCCACCTTTTGGGGGCGCACTATGGCTACACCTTC.